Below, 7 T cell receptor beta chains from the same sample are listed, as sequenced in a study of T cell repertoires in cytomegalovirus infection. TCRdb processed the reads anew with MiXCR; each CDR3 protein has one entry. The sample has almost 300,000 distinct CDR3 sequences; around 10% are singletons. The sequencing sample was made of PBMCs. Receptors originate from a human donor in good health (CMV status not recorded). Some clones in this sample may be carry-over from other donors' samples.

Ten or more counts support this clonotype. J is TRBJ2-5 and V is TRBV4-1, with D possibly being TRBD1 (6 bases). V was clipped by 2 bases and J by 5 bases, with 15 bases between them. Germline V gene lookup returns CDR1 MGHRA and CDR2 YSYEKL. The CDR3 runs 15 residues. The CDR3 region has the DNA TGCGCCAGCAGCCAAACTCTGGGGGCGGGTGAGACCCAGTACTTC. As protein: CASSQTLGAGETQYF.

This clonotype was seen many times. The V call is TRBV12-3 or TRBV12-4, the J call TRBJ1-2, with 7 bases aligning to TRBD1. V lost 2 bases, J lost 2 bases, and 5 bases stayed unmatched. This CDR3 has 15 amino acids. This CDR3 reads CASSLSQGGNYGYTF. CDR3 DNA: TGTGCCAGCAGTTTAAGTCAGGGGGGAAACTATGGCTACACCTTC.

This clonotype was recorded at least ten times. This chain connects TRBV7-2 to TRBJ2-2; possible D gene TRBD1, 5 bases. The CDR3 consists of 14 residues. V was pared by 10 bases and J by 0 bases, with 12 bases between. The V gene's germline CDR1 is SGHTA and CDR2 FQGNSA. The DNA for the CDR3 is TGTGCCACCCGACAGCCGACGAACACCGGGGAGCTGTTTTTT. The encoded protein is CATRQPTNTGELFF. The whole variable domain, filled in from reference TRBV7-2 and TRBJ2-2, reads GAGVSQSPSNKVTEKGKDVELRCDPISGHTALYWYRQSLGQGLEFLIYFQGNSAPDKSGLPSDRFSAERTGGSVSTLTIQRTQQEDSAVYLCATRQPTNTGELFFGEGSRLTVL.

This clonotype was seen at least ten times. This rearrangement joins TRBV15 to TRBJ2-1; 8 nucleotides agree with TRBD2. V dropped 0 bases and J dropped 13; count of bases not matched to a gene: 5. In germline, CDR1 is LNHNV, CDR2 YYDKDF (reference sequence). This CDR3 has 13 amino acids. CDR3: CATSRDVLAVQFF. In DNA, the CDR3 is TGTGCCACCAGCAGAGATGTACTAGCGGTTCAGTTCTTC.

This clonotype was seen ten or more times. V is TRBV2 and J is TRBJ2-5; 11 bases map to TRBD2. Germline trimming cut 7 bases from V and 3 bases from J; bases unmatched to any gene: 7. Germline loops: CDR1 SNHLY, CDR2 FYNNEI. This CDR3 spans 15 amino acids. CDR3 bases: TGTGCCAGCACACTCCTAGCGGGGGGCGAAGAGACCCAGTACTTC. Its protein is CASTLLAGGEETQYF.

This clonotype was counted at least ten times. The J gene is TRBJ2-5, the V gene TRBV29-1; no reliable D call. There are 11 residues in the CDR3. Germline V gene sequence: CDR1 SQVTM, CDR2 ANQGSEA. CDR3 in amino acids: CTLKLGETQYF. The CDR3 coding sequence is TGCACGTTGAAGCTGGGAGAGACCCAGTACTTC.

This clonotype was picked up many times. The CDR3 is CASTWSTDSNQPQHF. For the CDR3, the DNA is TGTGCCAGTACCTGGTCCACAGATAGCAATCAGCCCCAGCATTTT. This chain links TRBV19 with TRBJ1-5; no clear D gene. The germline V gene encodes CDR1 LNHDA and CDR2 SQIVND (reference sequence). Trimming stripped 7 bases from V and 0 bases from J, with 13 bases between. CDR3 size: 15 residues.